Listed here are 6 T cell receptor beta chains from one sample, sequenced in a study of blood T cells in healthy people across ages. Sample-barcoded 5' priming and a J-beta primer mix drove a second PCR of roughly 6 to 12 cycles. From the 5' RACE reads, TCRdb called clonotypes with MiXCR, one entry per CDR3 protein. The table records about 970,000 distinct CDR3 sequences, just over 50% of them present only once. The sample was blood. The origin of the receptors is an older woman in good health.

The chain has TRBV5-1 and TRBJ2-1, with D maybe TRBD2 (5 bases). The CDR3 spans 17 residues. Germline CDR1 SGHRS, CDR2 YFSETQ. Between the trimmed V and J ends, which lost 4 bases and 0 bases, there was a span of 17 bases. As DNA, the CDR3 is TGCGCCAGCAGCAATCTCTTGGCTAGCAACTCCTACAATGAGCAGTTCTTC. As protein: CASSNLLASNSYNEQFF.

J is TRBJ2-5 and V is TRBV2; D might be TRBD2 (5 bases). Germline CDR1 and CDR2: SNHLY and FYNNEI. The CDR3 extends over 15 amino acids. V lost 7 bases to trimming and J lost 6 bases, with 21 bases between them. The CDR3 loop reads CASTSSEAGRKTQYF. Written as DNA, the CDR3 is TGTGCCAGCACTTCATCGGAGGCAGGTCGAAAGACCCAGTACTTC.

V is TRBV9 and J is TRBJ1-6, with 9 bases that match TRBD1. The J segment lost 11 bases and the V segment lost 4 bases, leaving 10 bases of the junction unmatched. The length of the CDR3 is 15 residues. CDR1 and CDR2 (germline): SGDLS, YYNGEE. The CDR3 protein is CASSPLGTGRAPLHF. For the CDR3, the DNA is TGTGCCAGCAGCCCCTTGGGGACAGGGCGGGCACCCCTCCACTTT.

This clonotype was detected a few times. This rearrangement joins TRBV11-2 to TRBJ2-7; D call uncertain. The V gene's germline CDR1 is SGHAT and CDR2 FQNNGV. Trimming stripped 5 bases from V and 3 bases from J, with 5 bases between. This CDR3 is built from 11 residues. This CDR3 is CASSQHYEQYF. CDR3 DNA sequence: TGTGCCAGCAGCCAACACTACGAGCAGTACTTC. Supplemented by reference TRBV11-2 and TRBJ2-7, the full variable domain reads EAGVAQSPRYKIIEKRQSVAFWCNPISGHATLYWYQQILGQGPKLLIQFQNNGVVDDSQLPKDRFSAERLKGVDSTLKIQPAKLEDSAVYLCASSQHYEQYFGPGTRLTVT.

The chain joins TRBV7-3 to TRBJ1-6; D is uncertain. Between the trimmed V and J ends, which lost 4 bases and 8 bases, there was a span of 21 bases. The CDR3 covers 17 residues. Per germline, CDR1 SGHTA and CDR2 FQGTGA. The CDR3 region is CASSSRLTFAYDSPLHF. Here the CDR3 DNA reads TGTGCCAGCAGCTCTCGCCTTACATTTGCGTATGATTCACCCCTCCACTTT.

V usage is TRBV5-1 and J usage is TRBJ2-3, with 9 positions matching TRBD2. The V gene's germline CDR1 is SGHRS and CDR2 YFSETQ. The CDR3 covers 14 residues. V shed 5 bases and J 5 bases; nucleotides not matched to a gene: 6. CDR3 in amino acids: CASSPSGALDTQYF. The CDR3 region has the DNA TGCGCCAGCAGTCCTAGCGGGGCTTTAGATACGCAGTATTTT.